This is a list of T cell receptor beta chains from one sample in a study of blood T cell repertoires in COVID-19. TCRdb's table, derived via immunoSEQ multiplex PCR, lists solely in-frame clones and lacks some. The table records roughly 160,000 clones, 84% of them present only once. Sequencing used PBMCs or T cells enriched from blood (not recorded which). The receptors were sampled from a man over 45 who had recovered from COVID-19. Each CDR3 is given with its conserved first and last residue. Fields, in order: clone size, V gene, CDR3 protein. Clone size is given for some rows only: seen once, a few or many times, or a class if the clone is expanded.

- | TRBV9 | CASSSRTGDFTDTQYF
- | TRBV4-2 | CASSHSTGGDSPLHF
once | TRBV28 | CASSPGQGGSQGYTF
- | TRBV6-5 | CASMEAYNQPQHF
- | TRBV7-2 | CASSPLAGISYEQYF
- | TRBV10-3 | CAITGTGDTEAFF
once | TRBV19 | CASSPDRRNSPLHF
- | TRBV9 | CASSIQGARTEAFF
- | TRBV6-5 | CASRDRGWGGYTF
- | TRBV9 | CASSVGGGYGYTF
few | TRBV27 | CASSSSGTGYSYEQYF
once | TRBV6-5 | CASSSTSGGAREQFF
- | TRBV2 | CASSRDRDQPQHF
- | TRBV6-5 | CASRGTGNQPQHF
- | TRBV30 | CAWGYRRSNYGYTF
- | TRBV29-1 | CSAGTGLNTEAFF
few | TRBV30 | CAWDRGTNTGELFF
- | TRBV12-5 | CASGLPPRDYRYNEQFF
- | TRBV11-3 | CASSGQVGSATNTGELFF
- | TRBV18 | CASSLSVPSNQPQHF
- | TRBV6-1 | CASSEAGLASVRYF
- | TRBV7-9 | CASSPSYEQYF
- | TRBV18 | CASSQGFGGDEQYF
- | TRBV5-1 | CASSLSSPGELFF
few | TRBV7-9 | CASSSEGVGAEAFF
- | TRBV3-1/TRBV3-2 | CASSLGDRRTYEQYF
- | TRBV16 | CASSQSRHGNQPQHF
- | TRBV7-9 | CASSLALGRDTEAFF
once | TRBV5-1 | CASSWRTGSSYEQYF
- | TRBV19 | CASSMGLNEKLFF
- | TRBV7-2 | CASSPRLGSAKNIQYF
- | TRBV5-1 | CASSLEGDRNQPQHF
- | TRBV28 | CASSWTMGGNTIYF
- | TRBV5-1 | CARSGGGGGYNEQFF
- | TRBV3-1/TRBV3-2 | CASSHRENQPQHF
- | TRBV10-2 | CASSVTRQGGSGNTIYF
- | TRBV9 | CASSVAGGFTGELFF
- | TRBV6-5 | CASTRGIAGNTIYF
once | TRBV5-1 | CASSFRTDLNTGELFF
- | TRBV7-6 | CASSSQQGRNYGYTF
- | TRBV10-2 | CASSELQGRNTEAFF
few | TRBV28 | CASSRGQNTDTQYF
- | TRBV6-5 | CASSAGTGVAETQYF
- | TRBV5-1 | CASSLQQGTNSPLHF
- | TRBV9 | CASSARVAGELFF
- | TRBV27 | CASSLGTGKPQHF
- | TRBV11-2 | CASRPGTGQREDTIYF
- | TRBV5-4 | CASSLDRVRTEAFF
- | TRBV3-1/TRBV3-2 | CASRTENYGYTF
- | TRBV19 | CASTPVLGNTIYF
- | TRBV3-1/TRBV3-2 | CASSPLPSVAGGYEQYF
- | TRBV24-1 | CATSANSLTDTQYF
- | TRBV18 | CASSPPLLRGGNTIYF
- | TRBV2 | CASSPGQGEAFF
- | TRBV4-2 | CASSQAARIRGQPQHF
- | TRBV6-5 | CASSYSVTVNSYEQYF
- | TRBV7-6 | CASSSFGGYNEQFF
- | TRBV5-1 | CASSPKPGQGILGEKLFF
- | TRBV12-5 | CASVGLKTLRDNEQFF